The text below deals with one TCR beta chain. In this sample, this clone turned up a few times. The clone's antigen remains unknown. No base-level quality is on record; no much larger clone is a single base apart. The entry originates in a study of cytotoxic CD8 clonotypes in ibrutinib-treated CLL (dated by TCRdb to the early 2020s). With respect to the entire study: The cohort included roughly 15 treatment-naive and 11 relapsed/refractory patients; some 18 were IGHV unmutated. Response samples were obtained after a median of 12 months of treatment, with a range of about 6 to 40 months. Partial responses were observed in about 24 patients and complete responses in 2; after a median follow-up of 68 months, remission was maintained in approximately 14 patients and progression was observed in some 12. Every remission and progressive disease sample was obtained while ibrutinib was still being received by the patients. Longitudinal samples were obtainable from 26 of the 86 participants in the trial. On average, each sample had a few hundred thousand productive templates and more than 75,000 productive rearrangements. Cryopreserved peripheral blood mononuclear cells were collected before treatment, at response, and at either disease progression or sustained remission.

On a MiSeq, deep resolution sequencing aimed for a depth between 1 in 1 million and 1 in 200,000 T cells, with each clonotype covered about 9.9x on average. TCR beta libraries were generated with the immunoSEQ hsTCRB Kit. The published analysis was carried out like this. The data were analyzed with ImmunoSEQ Analyzer and ImmunoSEQ Data Assistant, and V, D and J gene assignments followed IMGT definitions. Clonality, which ranges from 0 to 1, was calculated as one minus the normalized Shannon entropy of productive rearrangement frequencies. Only overrepresented clonotypes making up at least 0.05% of the repertoire of each patient were included in the public clonotype analysis. Some 12 age-matched healthy donor repertoires from immuneACCESS served as clonality controls. Sourced from immuneACCESS, this table was stored by TCRdb with only in-frame sequences that have V and J called. A share of the clones is absent; for the studies checked, an unresolved V gene accounts for under half, and the remainder has no known explanation. That table is the source of V, J and clone size, and D and trimming were worked out from the DNA. Within this sample are approximately 200,000 clones, with around 70% of them counted one time only. Under 15% of the sample is in the top ten clones.

Broader findings and caveats from the paper: Clonality increased at ibrutinib response, stayed stable in sustained remission, and fell back toward baseline at progression. Lymph node repertoires were not examined, and the timing of sampling was not matched between patients in sustained remission and those whose disease progressed. Baseline clonality exceeded that of age-matched healthy donors and correlated strongly with circulating CD8+ T-cell counts. Public clonotypes were found to be uncommon and were observed to contract or remain stable during treatment; the increase in clonality was shown to reflect expansion of private clonotypes at ibrutinib response.

The intended sense of this specimen's time point label: 20 to 30 months on ibrutinib. For TCR beta library preparation, approximately 2 micrograms of genomic DNA were extracted from the cryopreserved PBMCs. Longitudinal blood samples from CLL patients receiving ibrutinib monotherapy were subjected to high-throughput TCR beta sequencing. Patients were enrolled in a phase 2 open-label single-center ibrutinib monotherapy trial. The germline V gene supplies CDR1 SGHAT and CDR2 FQNNGV. From cysteine to phenylalanine, the CDR3 is 17 amino acids long. Only the CDR3 region is kept as DNA, spanning 51 bases read in frame from base 1. At the junction V is shortened by 0 bases and J by 0 bases, with 12 bases in between.

This sequence was found in a human donor with chronic lymphocytic leukemia. Recombination linked TRBV11-2 to TRBJ2-1; there is no confident call for the D gene. The sample in question was PBMCs, obtained after 24 months of ibrutinib treatment. The CDR3 region has the sequence CASSLEIRASSYNEQFF. The nucleotide sequence reads TGTGCCAGCAGCTTAGAGATCCGGGCGAGCTCCTACAATGAGCAGTTCTTC.